This T cell receptor (beta chain) was retrieved from a study of blood T cells in healthy people across ages. The CDR3 totals 14 residues. Germline CDR1 and CDR2: SGDLS and YYNGEE. J lost 2 bases, V lost 3 bases, and 3 bases had no gene match. For this clonotype: Its antigen is unidentified.

Next came a second PCR, run for about 6 to 12 cycles, which used a sample-barcoded 5' primer along with a J-beta primer mix. From the 5' RACE reads, TCRdb called clonotypes with MiXCR, one entry per CDR3 protein. The repertoire consists of some 900,000 distinct CDR3 sequences, with 40% to 60% occurring once and the leading ten covering roughly 13%. Study results and caveats: Unknown CMV status may confound age-related changes in expanded clones. Fewer expanded clones and more diversity marked long-lived versus aged donors. Naive T cell percentage showed a strong correlation with the diversity of TCR beta.

Healthy individuals of Caucasian origin from Russia, aged roughly 6 to 100, served as donors. The chain carries TRBV9 and TRBJ1-1; 8 bases are shared with TRBD1. This TCR derives from a man younger than 45 in good health. Material: blood. This CDR3 is CASSGTGINTEAFF. In DNA form, the CDR3 reads TGTGCCAGCAGCGGGACAGGGATTAACACTGAAGCTTTCTTT.